The 23 T cell receptor beta chains below come from one sample, sequenced in a study of T cell changes during pregnancy in multiple sclerosis. Sequencing used immunoSEQ multiplex PCR; TCRdb keeps in-frame clones, though not all of them. Here the sample spans tens of thousands of clones, just over 90% being singletons. The sample here was CD4+ T cells from peripheral blood mononuclear cells, taken in the second trimester of pregnancy. The receptor source for this set is a female donor with multiple sclerosis, enrolled in a pregnancy study.

The chain joins TRBV7-4 to TRBJ2-1, with 10 bases identical to TRBD2. Germline V gives CDR1 SGHVT, CDR2 SQSDAQ. The V gene end was trimmed by 6 bases and the J gene end by 2 bases; junction bases not matched to a gene: 4. This CDR3 is built from 15 residues. This chain's CDR3 is CASRESGRAYNEQFF. The CDR3 nucleotides read TGTGCCAGCAGGGAGAGCGGGAGGGCCTACAATGAGCAGTTCTTC.

The chain couples TRBV11-3 to TRBJ2-5; TRBD1 is a possible D gene (6 bases). Trimming took 3 bases from V and 4 from J, leaving 21 bases between them. CDR3 length: 17 amino acids. Germline V gene data show CDR1 as SGHNT and CDR2 as YENEEA. In DNA form, the CDR3 reads TGTGCCAGCAGCTTCTATACAGGGAAGTATTCTGGAGAGACCCAGTACTTC. Translating gives CASSFYTGKYSGETQYF.

The V and J genes are TRBV9 and TRBJ1-3; D is unresolved. With 4 bases removed from V and 0 bases from J, the gap between germline ends came to 14 bases. This CDR3 region has 16 residues. Germline-derived CDR1 and CDR2 are SGDLS and YYNGEE. The CDR3 loop is CASSSRDIVSGNTIYF. Written as DNA, the CDR3 is TGTGCCAGCAGCTCCCGAGACATTGTCTCTGGAAACACCATATATTTT.

This clone turned up a few times. This rearrangement joins TRBV6-5 to TRBJ1-5; D is ambiguous. The ends were cut back, 2 bases at V and 7 bases at J, with 9 bases in the middle. The CDR3 runs 13 residues. Per germline, CDR1 MNHEY and CDR2 SVGAGI. This chain's CDR3 is CASSYNRQQPQHF. DNA of the CDR3: TGTGCCAGCAGTTACAACAGACAACAGCCCCAGCATTTT.

The genes are TRBV11-3 and TRBJ2-2; D remains unclear. The germline V gene encodes CDR1 SGHNT and CDR2 YENEEA. V was shortened by 0 bases and J by 4 bases, with 6 bases between the two germline ends. There are 14 residues in the CDR3. As DNA, the CDR3 is TGTGCCAGCAGCTTAGACTTCGGCACCGGGGAGCTGTTTTTT. Translation: CASSLDFGTGELFF.

The chain combines TRBV7-2 with TRBJ2-1; the match to TRBD2 covers 16 bases. The V gene's germline CDR1 is SGHTA and CDR2 FQGNSA. The CDR3 has 17 residues. V lost 4 bases, J lost 4 bases, and 4 bases stayed unmatched. This CDR3 reads CASSSGLAGGNYNEQFF. The CDR3 coding sequence is TGTGCCAGCAGCTCGGGACTAGCGGGGGGGAATTACAATGAGCAGTTCTTC. Drawing the rest from reference TRBV7-2 and TRBJ2-1, the complete variable domain is GAGVSQSPSNKVTEKGKDVELRCDPISGHTALYWYRQSLGQGLEFLIYFQGNSAPDKSGLPSDRFSAERTGGSVSTLTIQRTQQEDSAVYLCASSSGLAGGNYNEQFFGPGTRLTVL.

The V and J genes are TRBV9 and TRBJ2-1; TRBD2 might be the D (6 bases). The CDR3 runs 16 residues. V was clipped by 2 bases and J by 3 bases, with 15 bases between them. Germline values: CDR1 SGDLS, CDR2 YYNGEE. CDR3 amino acids: CASSVGGVAGYNEQFF. CDR3 nucleotide sequence: TGTGCCAGCAGCGTCGGCGGGGTGGCAGGCTACAATGAGCAGTTCTTC.

The chain has TRBV5-1 and TRBJ2-1; TRBD2 matches 13 bases. Germline-derived CDR1 and CDR2 are SGHRS and YFSETQ. V shed 0 bases and J 6 bases; nucleotides not matched to a gene: 3. The CDR3 is made up of 16 amino acids. CDR3 sequence reads: CASSLGTSGRFNEQFF. The CDR3 coding sequence is TGCGCCAGCAGCTTGGGGACTAGCGGGAGATTCAATGAGCAGTTCTTC.

The V and J genes are TRBV7-9 and TRBJ1-5; 11 bases agree with TRBD1. The CDR3 is 15 amino acids. With V trimmed by 1 base and J by 7 bases, 3 bases remained unmatched. The V gene's germline CDR1 is SEHNR and CDR2 FQNEAQ (reference sequence). CDR3 in amino acids: CASSLGTGGRQPQHF. CDR3 sequence (DNA): TGTGCCAGCAGCTTAGGGACAGGGGGCAGGCAGCCCCAGCATTTT.

The rearrangement joins TRBV11-2 to TRBJ1-6; D remains unclear. Germline V gives CDR1 SGHAT, CDR2 FQNNGV. CDR3 length: 13 residues. V gave up 7 bases and J gave up 8 bases, with 12 bases separating them. The CDR3 nucleotides are TGTGCCAGCAACGGGTTTGGTGATTCACCCCTCCACTTT. This translates into CASNGFGDSPLHF.

This chain links TRBV19 with TRBJ2-5, with D perhaps matching TRBD1 (6 bases). The V and J ends lost 1 base and 4 bases respectively, with 13 bases between them. Germline loops: CDR1 LNHDA, CDR2 SQIVND (reference sequence). This CDR3 has 15 amino acids. CDR3 nucleotide sequence: TGTGCCAGTAGTATAGGAAACAGGGATACAGAGACCCAGTACTTC. Its protein is CASSIGNRDTETQYF.

The rearrangement uses TRBV6-5 and TRBJ2-1; no clear D gene. CDR1 is MNHEY and CDR2 is SVGAGI in the germline V gene. The CDR3 has 14 residues. V was cut by 4 bases and J by 1 base, with 8 bases left in between. As DNA, the CDR3 is TGTGCCAGCAGTTTCAGGAATTCCTACAATGAGCAGTTCTTC. Translating it yields CASSFRNSYNEQFF.

The rearrangement joins TRBV18 to TRBJ1-6; 8 nucleotides line up with TRBD1. In germline, CDR1 is KGHSH, CDR2 LQKENI. Unmatched junction bases numbered 11, after V lost 4 bases and J lost 9 bases. CDR3 length: 16 residues. CDR3 in amino acids: CASSQTSDRDGSPLHF. The CDR3 DNA is TGTGCCAGCTCACAAACATCGGACAGGGACGGTTCACCCCTCCACTTT.

This clone was found a few times. The rearrangement uses TRBV5-1 and TRBJ1-1, with D perhaps TRBD1 (6 bases). Germline lookup yields CDR1 SGHRS and CDR2 YFSETQ. V was shortened by 4 bases and J by 3 bases, with 16 bases between the two germline ends. The CDR3 spans 15 residues. The CDR3 DNA reads TGCGCCAGCAGCCTCCAAACAGGGACGCACACTGAAGCTTTCTTT. It yields the protein CASSLQTGTHTEAFF.

The rearrangement uses TRBV29-1 and TRBJ1-2, with unresolved D. V was pared by 1 base and J by 2 bases, with 8 bases between. Germline V gene sequence: CDR1 SQVTM, CDR2 ANQGSEA. This CDR3 comprises 13 residues. CDR3 residues: CSVEGQVNYGYTF. The CDR3 DNA follows: TGCAGCGTTGAAGGGCAGGTCAACTATGGCTACACCTTC.

The chain joins TRBV19 to TRBJ1-3; D might be TRBD1 (6 bases). Trimming removed 5 bases from V and 0 bases from J, with 11 bases in between. This CDR3 spans 15 amino acids. Germline V gene sequence: CDR1 LNHDA, CDR2 SQIVND (reference sequence). The CDR3, as DNA: TGTGCCAGTAGTGGACAGTTGAGCTCTGGAAACACCATATATTTT. It translates to CASSGQLSSGNTIYF.

The chain recombines TRBV18 with TRBJ2-6; possible D gene TRBD1, 5 bases. This CDR3 spans 17 amino acids. Trimming left V 3 bases short and J 0 bases short, with 12 bases between. The germline V gene has CDR1 KGHSH and CDR2 LQKENI. The CDR3 region is CASSPSQVTSGANVLTF. The CDR3 DNA sequence: TGTGCCAGCTCACCTTCACAGGTAACCTCTGGGGCCAACGTCCTGACTTTC. The full variable domain, in which reference TRBV18 and TRBJ2-6 provide the parts outside the CDR3, is NAGVMQNPRHLVRRRGQEARLRCSPMKGHSHVYWYRQLPEEGLKFMVYLQKENIIDESGMPKERFSAEFPKEGPSILRIQQVVRGDSAAYFCASSPSQVTSGANVLTFGAGSRLTVL.

The J gene is TRBJ2-3, the V gene TRBV5-4; 8 bases match TRBD2. Germline trimming cut 0 bases from V and 1 base from J; bases unmatched to any gene: 4. Germline CDR1 is SGHNT and CDR2 is YYREEE (reference sequence). The CDR3 runs 16 residues. The CDR3 DNA follows: TGTGCCAGCAGCTTGGCCGGGACTAGGGGCACAGATACGCAGTATTTT. Translation gives CASSLAGTRGTDTQYF.

The rearrangement uses TRBV6-5 and TRBJ2-1, with 7 bases matching TRBD2. Germline CDR1 is MNHEY and CDR2 is SVGAGI. This CDR3 is 12 amino acids long. V lost 3 bases, J lost 15 bases, and 8 bases stayed unmatched. The chain's CDR3 is CASSYGGGSRFF. The DNA of the CDR3 is TGTGCCAGCAGTTATGGGGGAGGGTCCCGGTTCTTC.

The chain carries TRBV5-1 and TRBJ1-6; 8 nucleotides align to TRBD1. This CDR3 has 15 residues. Unmatched junction bases numbered 6, after V lost 4 bases and J lost 6 bases. The germline V gene has CDR1 SGHRS and CDR2 YFSETQ. The CDR3 DNA reads TGCGCCAGCAGCGGCGGGACAGGCCCTAATTCACCCCTCCACTTT. The encoded protein is CASSGGTGPNSPLHF.

The chain joins TRBV5-6 to TRBJ2-6, with 9 bases matching TRBD1. The CDR3 length is 16 residues. CDR1 SGHDT and CDR2 YYEEEE come from the germline V gene. V shed 4 bases and J 4 bases; nucleotides not matched to a gene: 6. The CDR3 reads CASSPGTGFGANVLTF. As DNA, the CDR3 is TGTGCCAGCAGCCCCGGGACAGGGTTCGGGGCCAACGTCCTGACTTTC.

CDR3 nucleotides: TGTGCCAGCAGTGAAAGAATGGGCAGATCCTACGAGCAGTACTTC. It codes for CASSERMGRSYEQYF. This chain joins TRBV6-1 and TRBJ2-7; unclear D gene. Trimming cost V 2 bases and J 1 base, with 12 bases left between them. Germline CDR1 reads MNHNS; CDR2 reads SASEGT. This CDR3 comprises 15 residues.

This clone was picked up a small number of times. The CDR3 coding sequence is TGTGCCAGCAGTCCAGACGGGAACTATGGCTACACCTTC. This codes for CASSPDGNYGYTF. The rearrangement joins TRBV27 to TRBJ1-2; D not resolved. Trimming stripped 5 bases from V and 2 bases from J, with 9 bases between. The CDR3 contains 13 residues. Germline assignment: CDR1 MNHEY and CDR2 SMNVEV (reference sequence).